The 2 T cell receptor beta chains reported below all come from one sample, sequenced in a study of T cell responses to AZD1222 COVID-19 vaccine. This table comes from immunoSEQ multiplex PCR, and its TCRdb copy is limited to in-frame clones, with some not included. The top ten hold under 2% of the sample, which has around 160,000 clones, about 93% seen once. Sequencing was performed on peripheral blood, taken on day 0 of AZD1222 vaccination. The receptors stem from an adult in good health.

The genes are TRBV27 and TRBJ1-1; weak D call: TRBD1 (5 bases). The CDR3 extends over 15 amino acids. Germline V gene sequence: CDR1 MNHEY, CDR2 SMNVEV (reference sequence). Trimming took off 7 bases at V and 2 bases at J, with 17 bases between the two ends. The CDR3 DNA reads as TGTGCCAGCACGCGGGGCCCCCCGTTTAACACTGAAGCTTTCTTT. Protein product: CASTRGPPFNTEAFF.

In nucleotides, the CDR3 is TGTGCCAGCAGCTTCGGGACAGTAGGTTATGGCTACACCTTC. Protein: CASSFGTVGYGYTF. The chain combines TRBV11-2 with TRBJ1-2; 7 positions match TRBD1. In germline, CDR1 is SGHAT, CDR2 FQNNGV. Germline trimming cut 3 bases from V and 5 bases from J; bases unmatched to any gene: 6. The CDR3 length is 14 residues.